Following are 10 T cell receptor beta chains from one sample sequenced in a study of blood T cell repertoires in COVID-19. Sequencing used immunoSEQ multiplex PCR; TCRdb keeps in-frame clones, though not all of them. Of around 320,000 clones listed, 65% to 90% are singletons. The specimen sequenced was peripheral blood. These receptor sequences come from a human donor in a cohort sampled during active COVID-19.

The chain carries TRBV6-5 and TRBJ2-4; no firm D call. CDR1 is MNHEY and CDR2 is SVGAGI in the germline V gene. This CDR3 has 15 residues. V gave up 6 bases and J gave up 0 bases, with 12 bases separating them. The CDR3 is CASRAQSLAKNIQYF. CDR3 nucleotides: TGTGCCAGCAGGGCACAGTCCCTAGCCAAAAACATTCAGTACTTC.

This clone was observed a handful of times. The J gene is TRBJ1-2, the V gene TRBV4-1; D is ambiguous. Germline loops: CDR1 MGHRA, CDR2 YSYEKL. This CDR3 comprises 14 residues. The ends were cut back, 1 base at V and 5 bases at J, with 11 bases in the middle. CDR3 protein: CASSQVGGFYGYTF. CDR3 coding DNA: TGCGCCAGCAGCCAAGTTGGAGGGTTTTATGGCTACACCTTC.

The genes are TRBV15 and TRBJ2-5, with D tentatively TRBD2 (6 bases). Trimming removed 8 bases from V and 1 base from J, with 8 bases in between. Germline assignment: CDR1 LNHNV and CDR2 YYDKDF (reference sequence). The CDR3 loop spans 12 amino acids. In nucleotides, the CDR3 is TGTGCCACCGGGACTCTCCAAGAGACCCAGTACTTC. Amino acids: CATGTLQETQYF. The complete variable domain, with remaining parts taken from reference TRBV15 and TRBJ2-5, reads DAMVIQNPRYQVTQFGKPVTLSCSQTLNHNVMYWYQQKSSQAPKLLFHYYDKDFNNEADTPDNFQSRRPNTSFCFLDIRSPGLGDTAMYLCATGTLQETQYFGPGTRLLVL.

This clone was seen a few times. This sequence joins TRBV7-9 and TRBJ1-2, with 7 nucleotides matching TRBD1. Germline V lookup: CDR1 SEHNR, CDR2 FQNEAQ (reference sequence). This CDR3 is 13 amino acids long. V lost 3 bases to trimming and J lost 5 bases; unmatched junction nucleotides: 3. DNA of the CDR3: TGTGCCAGCAGCTTCGGGACAGCTTATGGCTACACCTTC. It is translated as CASSFGTAYGYTF. The full variable domain, completed using reference TRBV7-9 and TRBJ1-2, is DTGVSQNPRHKITKRGQNVTFRCDPISEHNRLYWYRQTLGQGPEFLTYFQNEAQLEKSRLLSDRFSAERPKGSFSTLEIQRTEQGDSAMYLCASSFGTAYGYTFGSGTRLTVV.

The V and J genes are TRBV19 and TRBJ1-1; D not certain. V was trimmed by 6 bases and J by 2 bases, leaving 7 bases between them. Germline CDR1 LNHDA, CDR2 SQIVND (reference sequence). The CDR3 totals 12 residues. The CDR3 region has the DNA TGTGCCAGTAGCCTAGGTAACACTGAAGCTTTCTTT. This encodes CASSLGNTEAFF.

The chain is built from TRBV6-2 or TRBV6-3 and TRBJ2-7; D gene unclear. The CDR3 is 12 residues long. The V gene's germline CDR1 is MNHEY and CDR2 SVGEGT. The ends were cut back, 4 bases at V and 6 bases at J, with 10 bases in the middle. CDR3 nucleotide sequence: TGTGCCAGCAGTTTTTCCGGGTTCGAGCAGTACTTC. This translates into CASSFSGFEQYF.

CDR3: CASSLKVTGSYGYTF. The CDR3 DNA is TGTGCCAGCAGCCTCAAGGTGACGGGATCCTATGGCTACACCTTC. V gene TRBV6-5 combines with J gene TRBJ1-2; no clear D gene. Germline-derived CDR1 and CDR2 are MNHEY and SVGAGI. The CDR3 runs 15 residues. Between the trimmed V and J ends, which lost 6 bases and 4 bases, there was a span of 18 bases.

This clone was seen a single time. The chain employs TRBV18 and TRBJ2-5; D possibly corresponds to TRBD2 (6 bases). Trimming pared 2 bases from V and 5 bases from J, leaving 15 bases between. CDR3 length: 15 residues. Germline CDR1 and CDR2: KGHSH and LQKENI. DNA for the CDR3: TGTGCCAGCTCACCAAGTCTGACTAGATGGGAGACCCAGTACTTC. This codes for CASSPSLTRWETQYF.

This chain links TRBV7-3 with TRBJ2-3; 7 positions match TRBD1. The CDR3 covers 13 residues. Trimming cost V 6 bases and J 4 bases; bases outside gene matches: 4. Germline CDR1 is SGHTA and CDR2 is FQGTGA. The CDR3 sequence: CASSKTGSDTQYF. CDR3 DNA sequence: TGTGCCAGCAGTAAGACAGGGTCAGATACGCAGTATTTT.

The rearrangement links TRBV7-9 to TRBJ1-5; 8 bases agree with TRBD1. Germline V gene data show CDR1 as SEHNR and CDR2 as FQNEAQ (reference sequence). The CDR3 spans 13 residues. Losses at the gene ends were 5 bases for V and 8 bases for J; bases not matched to a gene: 5. For the CDR3, the DNA is TGTGCCAGCAGCCCAGGGGGCTTGGAGCCCCAGCATTTT. Its protein is CASSPGGLEPQHF.